This T cell receptor (beta chain) came from a study of blood T cell repertoires in COVID-19 (dated by TCRdb to 2020 to 2021). At the level of the whole study: Samples from collaborators originated in the United States, Italy and Spain and spanned both the acute and convalescent phases of COVID-19. The repertoires were released in a freely available public database intended as a resource for research on the immune response to SARS-CoV-2. The samples were drawn from the first 160 participants of the ongoing ImmuneRACE study and from 1,254 subjects provided by 6 global collaborators. The material from the prospective study consisted of cDNA or gDNA derived from T cells, B-cell-depleted T cells, or PBMCs. Subjects who had been exposed to COVID-19, were actively infected with it, or had recovered from it provided the deeply sampled blood TCRbeta repertoires that made up the dataset. The sample metadata nearly always contained a de-identified subject ID, COVID-19 status, age in years and sex. Where available, HLA class I and class II types were obtained from metadata supplied by the sample provider rather than from assay-based typing. Overall study outcomes, separate from this receptor: Clinical and demographic metadata were provided uncurated, with the amount varying by source and participant.

TCRbeta CDR3 regions were amplified from genomic DNA by means of the immunoSEQ Assay, a bias-controlled multiplex PCR. As for the original processing: The number of nucleated cells in each sample was estimated by amplification of reference gene primers within the assay. To quantify the absolute abundance of each unique TCRbeta CDR3 rearrangement, sequence reads were collapsed and filtered. For each sample, productive Simpson clonality was calculated as the square root of Simpson's diversity index across productive rearrangements. TCRdb's version of the immuneACCESS table is confined to in-frame rearrangements and falls short of the full clone set. An unresolved V gene accounts for under half of the shortfall where checked; the remainder is of unknown origin. V, J and clone size derive from that table, while D and trimming were established from the DNA sequence. The sample has about 150,000 clones on record, 70% to 90% of them singletons. The ten largest account for more than 3% of the sample.

To note about this clone: It lacks a known antigen. No much larger clonotype is one base removed from it; base qualities were not supplied.

Whole blood was collected in K2EDTA tubes by collaborating institutions according to the institutions' own protocols. For TCRbeta analysis, collaborators shipped samples as frozen whole blood, isolated PBMCs, or DNA extracted from either of those sample types. CDR1 and CDR2, looked up from the germline V gene (reference sequence), are MNHEY and SMNVEV. V is cut by 0 bases and J by 8 bases, and the space between the germline ends is 10 bases. The CDR3 runs 13 residues from the cysteine to the phenylalanine. Only the CDR3 DNA stays, 39 bases, in frame from base 1. Sequenced sample: peripheral blood. The receptor comes from a woman in her seventies with acute or convalescent COVID-19. In this chain, TRBV27 is recombined with TRBJ1-2; TRBD1 is a possible D gene, resting on 6 matching bases. CDR3 loop: CASSLSGAGGYTF. DNA sequence: TGTGCCAGCAGTTTATCGGGGGCAGGGGGCTACACCTTC.